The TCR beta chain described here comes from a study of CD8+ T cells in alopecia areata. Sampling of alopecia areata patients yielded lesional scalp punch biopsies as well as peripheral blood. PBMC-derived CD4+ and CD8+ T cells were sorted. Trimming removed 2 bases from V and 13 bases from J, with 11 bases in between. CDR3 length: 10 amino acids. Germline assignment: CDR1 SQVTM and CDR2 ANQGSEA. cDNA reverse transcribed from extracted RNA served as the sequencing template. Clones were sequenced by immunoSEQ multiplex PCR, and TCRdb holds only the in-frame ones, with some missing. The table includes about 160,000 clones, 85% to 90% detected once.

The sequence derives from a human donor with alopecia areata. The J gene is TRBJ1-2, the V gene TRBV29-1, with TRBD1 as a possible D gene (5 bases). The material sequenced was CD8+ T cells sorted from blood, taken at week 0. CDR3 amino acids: CSVERTGPTF. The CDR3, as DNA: TGCAGCGTTGAAAGGACGGGACCCACCTTC.